The 24 T cell receptor beta chains presented below share a single source sample, sequenced in a study of post-analysis software for immune sequencing data. Findings and caveats of the study: Controls had lower frequencies than patients of four or five TRBV segments, which included TRBV5-6, TRBV5-1 and TRBV20-1.

Unique molecular identifiers were carried by the TCR beta cDNA libraries. From the PCR reads, TCRdb called clonotypes with MiXCR, one entry per CDR3 protein. The table includes about 460,000 distinct CDR3 sequences, around 40% detected once. These receptors are not linked to any known antigen. Material: blood. The origin of the receptors is a girl under 18 with multiple sclerosis.

The chain has TRBV20-1 and TRBJ2-1; 9 bases agree with TRBD2. Germline lookup yields CDR1 DFQATT and CDR2 SNEGSKA (reference sequence). The CDR3 is made up of 17 amino acids. Germline trimming cut 0 bases from V and 4 bases from J; bases unmatched to any gene: 10. The CDR3, as DNA: TGCAGTGCTAGAGACATTTCAATAGCGGGGGCTTACAATGAGCAGTTCTTC. It translates to CSARDISIAGAYNEQFF.

V is TRBV20-1 and J is TRBJ1-4; weak D call: TRBD1 (6 bases). Per germline, CDR1 DFQATT and CDR2 SNEGSKA (reference sequence). The V and J ends lost 3 bases and 6 bases respectively, with 8 bases between them. CDR3 size: 12 residues. CDR3 coding DNA: TGCAGTGCTAGGACAGGTTATGAAAAACTGTTTTTT. As protein: CSARTGYEKLFF.

This clonotype was counted a few times. The genes are TRBV24-1 and TRBJ1-2; D gene uncertain. The length of the CDR3 is 11 residues. Trimming took off 0 bases at V and 10 bases at J, with 5 bases between the two ends. The germline V gene has CDR1 KGHDR and CDR2 SFDVKD. Here the CDR3 reads CATSDLDAYTF. As DNA, the CDR3 is TGTGCCACCAGTGATTTGGATGCCTACACCTTC.

The table lists this clonotype with a few counts. The chain employs TRBV3-1 and TRBJ2-5; D may be TRBD1 or TRBD2 (5 bases each). CDR3 length equals 15 residues. Germline CDR1 reads LGHDT; CDR2 reads YNNKEL (reference sequence). V lost 0 bases and J 4 bases, leaving 12 bases between the germline ends. The CDR3: CASSQDTGGGETQYF. CDR3 nucleotides: TGTGCCAGCAGCCAAGACACAGGTGGGGGAGAGACCCAGTACTTC.

The chain employs TRBV20-1 and TRBJ2-1; D call uncertain. The germline CDR1 and CDR2 sequences are DFQATT and SNEGSKA (reference sequence). The CDR3 loop spans 11 amino acids. Trimming shortened V by 4 bases and J by 4 bases, and 5 bases separated the two germline ends. The CDR3 spells CSATIYNEQFF. The CDR3 nucleotides read TGCAGTGCTACTATATACAATGAGCAGTTCTTC.

The chain carries TRBV20-1 and TRBJ1-5; unclear D gene. This CDR3 contains 15 residues. Germline V lookup: CDR1 DFQATT, CDR2 SNEGSKA (reference sequence). The V end was cut by 0 bases, the J end by 0 bases, with 9 bases between. CDR3 DNA sequence: TGCAGTGCTAGAGATATTAGATATAGCAATCAGCCCCAGCATTTT. Amino acid sequence: CSARDIRYSNQPQHF.

This chain connects TRBV6-1 to TRBJ1-1; D not certain. V gave up 7 bases and J gave up 5 bases, with 14 bases separating them. Per germline, CDR1 MNHNS and CDR2 SASEGT. The length of the CDR3 is 13 residues. The CDR3 DNA reads TGTGCCAGCATGGGGTCGTCGAGGACTGAAGCTTTCTTT. Translating gives CASMGSSRTEAFF.

This rearrangement joins TRBV5-1 to TRBJ2-5, with TRBD1 matching over 8 bases. CDR3 length: 14 amino acids. V trimming: 4 bases; J trimming: 4 bases; junction bases outside the gene matches: 6. In germline, CDR1 is SGHRS, CDR2 YFSETQ. The CDR3 region has the DNA TGCGCCAGCAGCGACGGACAGGGAGGAGAGACCCAGTACTTC. Its translation is CASSDGQGGETQYF. The whole variable domain, remainder taken from reference TRBV5-1 and TRBJ2-5, is KAGVTQTPRYLIKTRGQQVTLSCSPISGHRSVSWYQQTPGQGLQFLFEYFSETQRNKGNFPGRFSGRQFSNSRSEMNVSTLELGDSALYLCASSDGQGGETQYFGPGTRLLVL.

The CDR3 reads CASSTGRGINEQFF. CDR3 bases: TGCGCCAGCAGTACCGGCAGGGGGATCAATGAGCAGTTCTTC. This rearrangement joins TRBV5-1 to TRBJ2-1, with 7 bases identical to TRBD1. CDR3 length equals 14 residues. Germline V gives CDR1 SGHRS, CDR2 YFSETQ. Trimming at V came to 5 bases and at J to 6 bases, leaving 8 bases not matched to a gene. Using reference TRBV5-1 and TRBJ2-1 for the parts outside the CDR3, the full variable domain is KAGVTQTPRYLIKTRGQQVTLSCSPISGHRSVSWYQQTPGQGLQFLFEYFSETQRNKGNFPGRFSGRQFSNSRSEMNVSTLELGDSALYLCASSTGRGINEQFFGPGTRLTVL.

This chain connects TRBV29-1 to TRBJ1-2; maybe TRBD1 (6 bases). Trimming took off 3 bases at V and 6 bases at J, with 11 bases between the two ends. The CDR3 consists of 12 residues. Germline CDR1 reads SQVTM; CDR2 reads ANQGSEA. In nucleotides, the CDR3 is TGCAGCGTTGAGGGTTGGGGGCATGGCTACACCTTC. It specifies CSVEGWGHGYTF.

This clonotype was seen a handful of times. The CDR3, as DNA: TGTGCCAGCAGCTTACAGCTTCGCTCCTACAATGAGCAGTTCTTC. This translates into CASSLQLRSYNEQFF. This chain joins TRBV7-8 and TRBJ2-1; D is uncertain. CDR3 length: 15 residues. Germline V gene sequence: CDR1 SGHVS, CDR2 FQNEAQ. The V end lost 2 bases, the J end lost 0 bases, and 8 bases lay between the germline ends.

This clonotype was observed a handful of times. The chain carries TRBV7-2 and TRBJ2-1, with D possibly TRBD1 on 5 matching bases. The CDR3 has 14 amino acids. The germline V gene has CDR1 SGHTA and CDR2 FQGNSA. The V end lost 1 base, the J end lost 5 bases, and 9 bases lay between the germline ends. CDR3 protein: CASSLDRLNNEQFF. Written as DNA, the CDR3 is TGTGCCAGCAGCTTAGACAGGTTAAACAATGAGCAGTTCTTC.

The chain couples TRBV7-3 to TRBJ2-1; TRBD1 aligns across 8 bases. V trimming: 5 bases; J trimming: 2 bases; junction bases outside the gene matches: 2. This CDR3 comprises 14 residues. From germline, CDR1 is SGHTA and CDR2 FQGTGA. The CDR3 nucleotides read TGTGCCAGCAGCCGGGACAGGACCTACAATGAGCAGTTCTTC. It yields the protein CASSRDRTYNEQFF.

This clonotype was counted many times. CDR3 sequence: CASSSGALLTLYHEQYF. The CDR3, as DNA: TGTGCCAGCAGTTCCGGAGCGTTGCTTACACTCTACCACGAGCAGTACTTC. V usage is TRBV28 and J usage is TRBJ2-7; no firm D call. This CDR3 region has 17 residues. The V gene's germline CDR1 is MDHEN and CDR2 SYDVKM. V was shortened by 4 bases and J by 5 bases, with 24 bases between the two germline ends.

Turning to this clonotype: This sequence may be a read error, since a much larger clone differs from it by one base. J is TRBJ2-3 and V is TRBV3-1, with 12 bases aligning to TRBD2. From germline, CDR1 is LGHDT and CDR2 YNNKEL (reference sequence). V was clipped by 3 bases and J by 3 bases; unmatched bases: 13. The CDR3 runs to 19 residues. The CDR3 spells CASSHLRGQTSGRTDTQYF. CDR3 coding DNA: TGTGCCAGCAGCCACTTAAGGGGACAGACTAGCGGGAGAACAGATACGCAGTATTTT.

The chain couples TRBV29-1 to TRBJ2-1; a weak D match, TRBD2 (6 bases). Germline V CDR1 and CDR2: SQVTM, ANQGSEA. The V end was cut by 3 bases, the J end by 0 bases, with 21 bases between. There are 18 residues in the CDR3. CDR3 nucleotides: TGCAGCGTTGACACACGTCTAGCGCGAGCCCTCTCCTACAATGAGCAGTTCTTC. This encodes CSVDTRLARALSYNEQFF.

The chain has TRBV20-1 and TRBJ2-5; 8 bases fit TRBD1. The length of the CDR3 is 17 residues. The V gene's germline CDR1 is DFQATT and CDR2 SNEGSKA (reference sequence). V lost 0 bases and J lost 1; bases outside the gene matches: 10. This chain's CDR3 is CSARDQGTGGIQETQYF. The CDR3, as DNA: TGCAGTGCTAGAGATCAAGGAACAGGGGGAATCCAAGAGACCCAGTACTTC.

The chain carries TRBV20-1 and TRBJ2-3; a possible D gene is TRBD1 (7 bases). The CDR3 is made up of 16 amino acids. V lost 0 bases and J lost 3, with 16 bases in between. CDR1 is DFQATT and CDR2 is SNEGSKA in the germline V gene (reference sequence). Here the CDR3 reads CSARDNQGGLTDTQYF. The CDR3 region has the DNA TGCAGTGCTAGAGATAACCAGGGGGGATTGACAGATACGCAGTATTTT.

The V and J genes are TRBV12-3 or TRBV12-4 and TRBJ2-1; 8 bases line up with TRBD1. Germline trimming cut 6 bases from V and 0 bases from J; bases unmatched to any gene: 7. The CDR3 loop spans 16 amino acids. CDR3: CASSPGTGPSYNEQFF. DNA of the CDR3: TGTGCCAGCAGCCCTGGGACAGGCCCCTCCTACAATGAGCAGTTCTTC.

This chain uses TRBV7-2 with TRBJ1-1; D is unresolved. The germline V and J ends were trimmed by 5 bases and 3 bases, with 10 bases remaining between them. There are 13 residues in the CDR3. Germline loops: CDR1 SGHTA, CDR2 FQGNSA. CDR3 sequence reads: CASSRVGDTEAFF. Here the CDR3 DNA reads TGTGCCAGCAGCAGGGTCGGGGACACTGAAGCTTTCTTT. Using reference TRBV7-2 and TRBJ1-1 for the parts outside the CDR3, the full variable domain is GAGVSQSPSNKVTEKGKDVELRCDPISGHTALYWYRQSLGQGLEFLIYFQGNSAPDKSGLPSDRFSAERTGGSVSTLTIQRTQQEDSAVYLCASSRVGDTEAFFGQGTRLTVV.

The sample holds a few counts of this clonotype. The rearrangement links TRBV29-1 to TRBJ2-5; tentatively, D is TRBD2 (5 bases). V was pared by 8 bases and J by 5 bases, with 12 bases between. Germline loops: CDR1 SQVTM, CDR2 ANQGSEA. The CDR3 totals 11 residues. Written as DNA, the CDR3 is TGCAGCTCAGCGGTAGGGGAGACCCAGTACTTC. As protein: CSSAVGETQYF.

The table lists this clonotype with a few counts. This rearrangement joins TRBV5-1 to TRBJ2-7; 9 bases match TRBD2. The CDR3 consists of 15 residues. The V gene's germline CDR1 is SGHRS and CDR2 YFSETQ. V shed 5 bases, J shed 2 bases, and the junction held 8 bases outside the gene matches. The CDR3 bases are TGCGCCAGCAGTGTGTTGGCGGGAGGGACCTACGAGCAGTACTTC. Translation gives CASSVLAGGTYEQYF. Full variable domain (missing parts from reference TRBV5-1 and TRBJ2-7): KAGVTQTPRYLIKTRGQQVTLSCSPISGHRSVSWYQQTPGQGLQFLFEYFSETQRNKGNFPGRFSGRQFSNSRSEMNVSTLELGDSALYLCASSVLAGGTYEQYFGPGTRLTVT.

The chain is built from TRBV12-3 or TRBV12-4 and TRBJ1-5; possibly TRBD1 for D (5 bases). The CDR3 loop spans 15 amino acids. The V gene lost 4 bases and the J gene lost 4 bases, with 14 bases spanning the gap. The DNA of the CDR3 is TGTGCCAGCAGTTCCCGGACCTCAGGGAATCAGCCCCAGCATTTT. It encodes CASSSRTSGNQPQHF.

This clonotype is classed as medium-sized (0.01 to 0.1%). The V gene is TRBV12-3 or TRBV12-4, the J gene TRBJ2-1, with 8 bases fitting TRBD1. The CDR3 consists of 16 residues. Germline trimming cut 5 bases from V and 8 bases from J; bases unmatched to any gene: 14. The CDR3 nucleotides read TGTGCCAGCAGTCTGCGGGCAGGGGGCGCGAGAGATGAGCAGTTCTTC. Protein sequence: CASSLRAGGARDEQFF.